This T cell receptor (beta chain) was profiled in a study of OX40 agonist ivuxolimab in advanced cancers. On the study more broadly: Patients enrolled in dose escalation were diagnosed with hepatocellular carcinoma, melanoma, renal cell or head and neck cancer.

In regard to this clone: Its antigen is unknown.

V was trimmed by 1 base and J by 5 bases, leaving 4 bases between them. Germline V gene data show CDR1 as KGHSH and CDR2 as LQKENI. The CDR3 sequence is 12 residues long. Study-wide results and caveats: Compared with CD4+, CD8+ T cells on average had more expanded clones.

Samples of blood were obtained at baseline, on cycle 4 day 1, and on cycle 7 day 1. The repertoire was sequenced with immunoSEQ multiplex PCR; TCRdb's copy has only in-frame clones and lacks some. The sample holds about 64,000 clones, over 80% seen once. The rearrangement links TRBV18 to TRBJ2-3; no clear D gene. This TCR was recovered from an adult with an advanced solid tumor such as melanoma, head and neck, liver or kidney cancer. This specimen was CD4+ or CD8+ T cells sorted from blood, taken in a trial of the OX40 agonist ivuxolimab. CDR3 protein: CASSPRGDTQYF. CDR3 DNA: TGTGCCAGCTCACCACGGGGAGATACGCAGTATTTT. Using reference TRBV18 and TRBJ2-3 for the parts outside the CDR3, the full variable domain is NAGVMQNPRHLVRRRGQEARLRCSPMKGHSHVYWYRQLPEEGLKFMVYLQKENIIDESGMPKERFSAEFPKEGPSILRIQQVVRGDSAAYFCASSPRGDTQYFGPGTRLTVL.